These 2 T cell receptor beta chains came from one sample sequenced in a study of vaccination and CD4 T cells after COVID-19. Indicated treatment: approximately nine-day PBMC culture with coronavirus spike peptide pools or control peptides (ViraFEST assay). The Oncomine TCR Beta short-read assay was applied to DNA of cultured CD4+ T cells. TCRdb reanalysed the PCR reads using MiXCR and keeps one entry per CDR3 protein. This sample yields about 17,000 distinct CDR3 sequences, of which approximately 50% are seen a single time; approximately 4.4% belongs to the top ten. No antigen has been identified for these receptors. Sequencing was performed on CD4+ T cells from blood, cultured in vitro, taken before SARS-CoV-2 vaccination. The receptor set was obtained from a human donor who had recovered from COVID-19.

This sequence joins TRBV18 and TRBJ2-4; D unclear. The germline V gene encodes CDR1 KGHSH and CDR2 LQKENI. The CDR3 contains 16 residues. V shed 3 bases and J shed 0 bases, with 12 bases lying between them. Written as DNA, the CDR3 is TGTGCCAGCTCACCCGACCCCGTGCTAGCCAAAAACATTCAGTACTTC. It translates to CASSPDPVLAKNIQYF.

The V call is TRBV6-1, the J call TRBJ1-1, with a tentative D call TRBD1 (5 bases). CDR3 size: 12 residues. CDR1 and CDR2 (germline): MNHNS, SASEGT. The V end lost 4 bases, the J end lost 3 bases, and 6 bases lay between the germline ends. The CDR3 protein is CASSGQYTEAFF. The DNA of the CDR3 is TGTGCCAGCAGTGGACAGTACACTGAAGCTTTCTTT.